A single sample gave rise to the 26 T cell receptor beta chains below, sequenced in a study of cytomegalovirus exposure and HLA in healthy donors. In the PCR, 60 Vbeta and 13 Jbeta primers were used. The protocol was immunoSEQ multiplex PCR, while the TCRdb copy is restricted to in-frame clones and leaves out a portion. This table has some 130,000 clones, roughly 83% appearing once. The sample was PBMCs. These receptors were collected from a female donor in good health and CMV-seronegative.

This chain links TRBV4-1 with TRBJ2-3, with TRBD2 matching over 12 bases. The CDR3 is made up of 20 amino acids. Looked up from germline, CDR1 is MGHRA and CDR2 is YSYEKL. V was clipped by 0 bases and J by 3 bases; unmatched bases: 13. This CDR3 is CASSQDIIGTSGGYTDTQYF. The CDR3 coding sequence is TGCGCCAGCAGCCAAGATATTATCGGAACTAGCGGGGGGTATACAGATACGCAGTATTTT.

This chain joins TRBV9 and TRBJ2-7; TRBD1 agrees at 7 bases. The CDR3 is made up of 14 amino acids. V shed 3 bases and J 6 bases; nucleotides not matched to a gene: 9. The germline V gene encodes CDR1 SGDLS and CDR2 YYNGEE. The CDR3 spells CASSAGGQVGEQYF. CDR3 coding DNA: TGTGCCAGCAGCGCAGGCGGACAGGTCGGCGAGCAGTACTTC.

The CDR3 nucleotides are TGTGCCAGTAGTACGACTCGAACAGGGATTAGGGAGACCCAGTACTTC. Amino acid sequence: CASSTTRTGIRETQYF. The genes are TRBV19 and TRBJ2-5, with a possible D match to TRBD1 (6 bases). V was pared by 4 bases and J by 5 bases, with 20 bases between. Germline CDR1 and CDR2: LNHDA and SQIVND (reference sequence). The CDR3 has 16 amino acids.

This clone was picked up a small number of times. The rearrangement links TRBV7-2 to TRBJ1-3; weak D call: TRBD1 (5 bases). The CDR3 contains 15 residues. V was shortened by 5 bases and J by 0 bases, with 11 bases between the two germline ends. CDR1 and CDR2 (germline): SGHTA, FQGNSA. CDR3 sequence reads: CASSPQVHSGNTIYF. CDR3 sequence (DNA): TGTGCCAGCAGCCCACAGGTCCACTCTGGAAACACCATATATTTT.

This chain links TRBV30 with TRBJ2-7; weak D call: TRBD1 (5 bases). Germline lookup yields CDR1 GTSNPN and CDR2 SVGIG (reference sequence). The V gene lost 2 bases and the J gene lost 5 bases, with 10 bases spanning the gap. CDR3 length: 12 amino acids. CDR3 in DNA: TGTGCCTGGAGTCCCAGGGTAAACGAGCAGTACTTC. This gives the protein CAWSPRVNEQYF.

The chain combines TRBV29-1 with TRBJ1-4; D is possibly TRBD1 (5 bases). The CDR3 totals 15 residues. Germline V gene data show CDR1 as SQVTM and CDR2 as ANQGSEA. The V and J ends lost 7 bases and 4 bases respectively, with 19 bases between them. CDR3 bases: TGCAGCGCCATTCGGGGGGGAGGGCGTAATGAAAAACTGTTTTTT. Translated, it gives CSAIRGGGRNEKLFF.

This clone appeared a few times. This chain uses TRBV6-6 with TRBJ2-7, with 11 positions matching TRBD1. V lost 6 bases to trimming and J lost 3 bases; unmatched junction nucleotides: 4. CDR1 and CDR2 (germline): MNHNY, SVGAGI (reference sequence). The CDR3 spans 14 residues. The DNA for the CDR3 is TGTGCCAGCAGGCAGGGACAGGGGGGCTACGAGCAGTACTTC. Amino acids: CASRQGQGGYEQYF.

The V call is TRBV9, the J call TRBJ2-5, with D perhaps matching TRBD1 (6 bases). In germline, CDR1 is SGDLS, CDR2 YYNGEE. The CDR3 is made up of 13 amino acids. Trimming removed 3 bases from V and 4 bases from J, with 10 bases in between. The CDR3 DNA is TGTGCCAGCAGCGCCAGGGGTACAGAGACCCAGTACTTC. This sequence encodes CASSARGTETQYF.

The chain uses TRBV6-4 and TRBJ2-1; the D gene is possibly TRBD1 (5 bases). Germline lookup yields CDR1 MRHNA and CDR2 SNTAGT. The V and J ends lost 0 bases and 0 bases respectively, with 6 bases between them. This CDR3 spans 15 amino acids. Here the CDR3 DNA reads TGTGCCAGCAGTGACTCAGGGGTCTCCTACAATGAGCAGTTCTTC. Translated: CASSDSGVSYNEQFF.

J is TRBJ2-7 and V is TRBV18, with TRBD1 matching over 11 bases. The germline V gene has CDR1 KGHSH and CDR2 LQKENI. Unmatched junction bases numbered 5, after V lost 0 bases and J lost 1 base. The CDR3 loop spans 17 amino acids. CDR3 sequence reads: CASSPPTGTGGSYEQYF. In DNA, the CDR3 is TGTGCCAGCTCACCACCCACCGGGACAGGGGGATCCTACGAGCAGTACTTC.

The J gene is TRBJ2-2, the V gene TRBV4-3; tentative D call: TRBD2 (6 bases). CDR3 length: 16 residues. The V and J ends lost 1 base and 8 bases respectively, with 17 bases between them. Germline loops: CDR1 LGHNA, CDR2 YSLEER. The CDR3, as DNA: TGCGCCAGCAGCCAAGTGTGGGGGGAACCCGGAGGGGAGCTGTTTTTT. It encodes CASSQVWGEPGGELFF.

The CDR3 region has the DNA TGTGCCAGCAGCAAGCAACCGGGACACCTACTCTACGAGCAGTACTTC. It is translated as CASSKQPGHLLYEQYF. This sequence joins TRBV28 and TRBJ2-7; D may be TRBD1 (6 bases). V dropped 6 bases and J dropped 3 bases, with 21 bases sitting between them. The germline V gene has CDR1 MDHEN and CDR2 SYDVKM. This CDR3 comprises 16 residues.

This chain joins TRBV23-1 and TRBJ2-1; TRBD2 matches at 15 bases. TRBV23-1 is given ORF status, its function remaining uncertain. Trimming took 5 bases from V and 6 from J; bases not matched to a gene: 2. The CDR3 sequence is 15 residues long. In nucleotides, the CDR3 is TGCGCCAGCAGTGGGACTAGCGGGGGGACCAATGAGCAGTTCTTC. Translating gives CASSGTSGGTNEQFF.

The V gene is TRBV7-9, the J gene TRBJ2-6; 10 bases map to TRBD1. V gave up 4 bases and J gave up 0 bases; unmatched junction bases: 9. CDR1 is SEHNR and CDR2 is FQNEAQ in the germline V gene (reference sequence). The CDR3 length is 19 residues. The CDR3 spells CASSSFPGQGFSGANVLTF. As DNA, the CDR3 is TGTGCCAGCAGCTCCTTCCCGGGACAGGGGTTCTCTGGGGCCAACGTCCTGACTTTC.

The chain recombines TRBV19 with TRBJ2-7; unclear D gene. CDR3 length: 15 amino acids. With 5 bases removed from V and 2 bases from J, the gap between germline ends came to 16 bases. Germline lookup yields CDR1 LNHDA and CDR2 SQIVND (reference sequence). CDR3 sequence (DNA): TGTGCCAGTAGTCCTCAGAGGCTTTTGCCCTACGAGCAGTACTTC. Its protein is CASSPQRLLPYEQYF.

The J gene is TRBJ1-2, the V gene TRBV29-1, with 8 positions matching TRBD1. The CDR3 extends over 12 amino acids. Germline V lookup: CDR1 SQVTM, CDR2 ANQGSEA. J was trimmed by 7 bases and V by 5 bases; bases with no gene match: 6. The CDR3 DNA reads as TGCAGCGTTACAGGACAGGGAAGTGGCTACACCTTC. Translated: CSVTGQGSGYTF.

The CDR3 DNA reads as TGTGCCAGCAGCTTAGACGGGACAGGGAGCTATGGCTACACCTTC. Translated: CASSLDGTGSYGYTF. V usage is TRBV7-9 and J usage is TRBJ1-2, with 9 bases lining up with TRBD1. The CDR3 sequence is 15 residues long. V dropped 1 base and J dropped 4; count of bases not matched to a gene: 4. The germline CDR1 and CDR2 sequences are SEHNR and FQNEAQ (reference sequence).

The V gene is TRBV7-2, the J gene TRBJ2-7; 10 bases agree with TRBD1. Germline V gene sequence: CDR1 SGHTA, CDR2 FQGNSA. J lost 7 bases, V lost 5 bases, and 11 bases had no gene match. This CDR3 comprises 15 residues. The CDR3 is CASSPVPGQGWEQYF. CDR3 DNA: TGTGCCAGCAGCCCCGTCCCGGGACAGGGGTGGGAGCAGTACTTC.

CDR3 region: CASGFYLGGLSGELFF. The CDR3 nucleotides read TGTGCTAGTGGTTTCTACCTCGGCGGGCTTAGCGGGGAGCTGTTTTTT. V and J are TRBV12-5 and TRBJ2-2; D possibly corresponds to TRBD2 (5 bases). The CDR3 has 16 residues. The V gene's germline CDR1 is LGHNT and CDR2 FRNRAP. Trimming removed 3 bases from V and 7 bases from J, with 18 bases in between.

This clone was picked up one time. The chain links TRBV7-6 to TRBJ1-5; no clear D. Looked up from germline, CDR1 is SGHVS and CDR2 is FNYEAQ. V was pared by 5 bases and J by 3 bases, with 8 bases between. This CDR3 spans 13 amino acids. In DNA, the CDR3 is TGTGCCAGCAGCCCCAGGCCCAATCAGCCCCAGCATTTT. Its translation is CASSPRPNQPQHF.

This CDR3 is CASSADNHTPDTQYF. The CDR3 DNA reads TGCGCCAGCAGTGCGGACAACCACACACCGGATACGCAGTATTTT. V is TRBV10-1 and J is TRBJ2-3, with D possibly TRBD1 on 5 matching bases. CDR1 is WNHNN, CDR2 SYGVQD, per germline (reference sequence). V lost 4 bases and J 6 bases, leaving 17 bases between the germline ends. The CDR3 length is 15 residues.

V usage is TRBV4-3 and J usage is TRBJ2-2; D remains ambiguous. V was trimmed by 1 base and J by 4 bases, leaving 7 bases between them. Germline lookup yields CDR1 LGHNA and CDR2 YSLEER. CDR3 length: 14 residues. CDR3 DNA sequence: TGCGCCAGCAGCCAAGCCCTTCTCACCGGGGAGCTGTTTTTT. The encoded protein is CASSQALLTGELFF.

V gene TRBV5-1 combines with J gene TRBJ1-3, with D tentatively TRBD1 (5 bases). Per germline, CDR1 SGHRS and CDR2 YFSETQ. Trimming left V 3 bases short and J 8 bases short, with 12 bases between. This CDR3 region has 13 residues. CDR3 DNA: TGCGCCAGCAGCTGGATGGGGGGGGACACCATATATTTT. As protein: CASSWMGGDTIYF.

This chain uses TRBV15 with TRBJ1-5; D remains ambiguous. The CDR3 runs 13 residues. Trimming cost V 8 bases and J 7 bases, with 15 bases left between them. Germline V CDR1 and CDR2: LNHNV, YYDKDF (reference sequence). DNA of the CDR3: TGTGCCACCGCCCCCCCCCGGGGACAGCCCCAGCATTTT. Its protein is CATAPPRGQPQHF.

This chain connects TRBV4-1 to TRBJ1-1, with 7 bases fitting TRBD1. The CDR3 extends over 19 amino acids. After removal of 0 bases from V and 0 bases from J, the junction contained 13 bases not matched to a gene. The germline V gene encodes CDR1 MGHRA and CDR2 YSYEKL. In DNA, the CDR3 is TGCGCCAGCAGCCAAGAAGGGACAGACCGTACCGACATGAACACTGAAGCTTTCTTT. Encoded protein: CASSQEGTDRTDMNTEAFF.

The chain has TRBV19 and TRBJ1-5; D remains ambiguous. V lost 7 bases to trimming and J lost 7 bases, with 11 bases between them. This CDR3 region has 12 residues. Germline lookup yields CDR1 LNHDA and CDR2 SQIVND (reference sequence). Here the CDR3 reads CASTTSGQPQHF. For the CDR3, the DNA is TGTGCCAGTACCACCAGCGGCCAGCCCCAGCATTTT.